This T cell receptor (beta chain) was captured by sequencing in a study of Ad26.COV2.S vaccination and SARS-CoV-2 variants. Regarding treatment: 19 received Ad26.COV2.S at low or high dose, single or two shots; 5 received placebo; per-sample allocation not given. Sample collection was performed on day 63 after the first vaccine or placebo injection. CDR3 length: 11 residues. Germline CDR1 reads SEHNR; CDR2 reads FQNEAQ (reference sequence). The junction had 5 bases not matched to a gene; V was cut back by 9 bases and J by 8 bases. Profiled with immunoSEQ multiplex PCR; TCRdb holds only in-frame clones, not every one. The sample records 300,000 to 350,000 clones, about 89% being singletons. The count of this clone is one. Antigen unknown. Regarding the study as a whole: Similar non-spike TCR breadth was seen in vaccine and placebo recipients.

The sequences come from peripheral blood, collected in a trial of Ad26.COV2.S vaccine versus placebo. The TCR sequence derives from a person aged 18-60 years who received the Ad26.COV2.S COVID-19 vaccine or a placebo. The chain employs TRBV7-9 and TRBJ1-1, with 8 nucleotides matching TRBD1. In DNA form, the CDR3 reads TGTGCCAGTACAGGGGGGGCCGAAGCTTTCTTT. Its translation is CASTGGAEAFF.